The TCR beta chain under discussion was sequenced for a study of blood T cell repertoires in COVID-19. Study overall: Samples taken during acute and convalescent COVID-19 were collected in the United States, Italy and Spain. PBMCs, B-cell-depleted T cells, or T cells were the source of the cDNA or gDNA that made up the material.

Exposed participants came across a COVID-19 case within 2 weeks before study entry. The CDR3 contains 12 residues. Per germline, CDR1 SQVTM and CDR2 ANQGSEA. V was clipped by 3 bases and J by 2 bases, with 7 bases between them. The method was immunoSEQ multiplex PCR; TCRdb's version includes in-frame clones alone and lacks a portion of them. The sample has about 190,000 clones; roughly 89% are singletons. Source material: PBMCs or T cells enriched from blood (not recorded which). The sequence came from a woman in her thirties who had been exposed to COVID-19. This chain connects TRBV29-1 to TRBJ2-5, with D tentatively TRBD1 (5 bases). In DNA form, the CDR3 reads TGCAGCGTTGACAGGGTACAAGAGACCCAGTACTTC. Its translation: CSVDRVQETQYF. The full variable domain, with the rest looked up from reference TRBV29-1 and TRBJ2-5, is SAVISQKPSRDICQRGTSLTIQCQVDSQVTMMFWYRQQPGQSLTLIATANQGSEATYESGFVIDKFPISRPNLTFSTLTVSNMSPEDSSIYLCSVDRVQETQYFGPGTRLLVL.